The 3 T cell receptor beta chains given below trace back to one sample, sequenced in a study of tumor-infiltrating lymphocytes in oesophageal squamous cell carcinoma. TCRdb re-called the PCR reads with MiXCR, one entry per CDR3 protein. The sample carries fewer than 20,000 distinct CDR3 sequences, around 41% recorded once. The specimen was normal esophageal tissue next to the tumor. All receptors come from a male donor with esophageal squamous cell carcinoma.

J is TRBJ2-3 and V is TRBV4-1, with D perhaps matching TRBD1 (5 bases). The J call is doubtful: the DNA matches TRBJ1-1 better. The CDR3 is 13 residues long. Germline V gene sequence: CDR1 MGHRA, CDR2 YSYEKL. CDR3 amino acids: CASSRGTNTEAFF. CDR3 DNA: TGCGCCAGCAGCCGGGGGACGAACACTGAAGCTTTCTTT.

The chain employs TRBV28 and TRBJ2-4; possible D gene TRBD1, 6 bases. The J call may be wrong; the DNA end is better matched by TRBJ2-7. The CDR3 runs to 14 residues. Germline values: CDR1 MDHEN, CDR2 SYDVKM. CDR3 in DNA: TGTGCCAGCAGGCCAGCAGGGGCGGCCTACGAGCAGTACTTC. This gives the protein CASRPAGAAYEQYF.

Sample share makes this clonotype medium-sized. This sequence joins TRBV7-2 and TRBJ2-7; the D gene could be TRBD1 or TRBD2 (5 bases each). CDR3 length: 13 amino acids. The germline V gene has CDR1 SGHTA and CDR2 FQGNSA. Trimming removed 1 base from V and 2 bases from J, with 6 bases in between. As DNA, the CDR3 is TGTGCCAGCAGCTTAGTGGGGGCCTACGAGCAGTACTTC. Protein: CASSLVGAYEQYF.